The present T cell receptor beta chain was sequenced within a study of technical replicates of blood from a few donors. The CDR3 runs to 16 residues. Looked up from germline, CDR1 is GTSNPN and CDR2 is SVGIG (reference sequence). V shed 0 bases, J shed 8 bases, and the junction held 11 bases outside the gene matches. Data came from immunoSEQ multiplex PCR; TCRdb stores just in-frame clones and leaves some out. Here the sample spans 67,000 or so clones, over 95% being singletons. V gene TRBV30 combines with J gene TRBJ1-4; 8 bases agree with TRBD1. The material sequenced was T cells isolated from PBMCs. This clonotype originated in a human donor in good health. The CDR3 region has the DNA TGTGCCTGGAGTGTACAGCCAGGGGGCGTGTGGGAAAAACTGTTTTTT. It codes for CAWSVQPGGVWEKLFF.